The rows below give T cell receptor beta chains drawn from one sample of a study of glioma-infiltrating T cells. TCRdb re-derived calls from the multiplex PCR reads in MiXCR, one entry per CDR3 protein. The table shows under 200,000 distinct CDR3 sequences, with more than 35% occurring only once. Sequencing was performed on glioma tissue, nonneoplastic brain tissue, or PBMCs (not recorded which). Receptors originate from a human donor with low-grade glioma or glioblastoma, undergoing nonglioma brain surgery, or in good health (not recorded which). Both conserved end residues are part of each CDR3. Each record gives: CDR3 protein, CDR3 DNA, J gene, clone size, V gene, D gene. D genes are given only for firm matches. Clone sizes are given selectively: once, few, many, or a class where the clone is expanded.

CDR3aa: CDSSTGTNQPQHF
CDR3nt: TGTGACAGCAGCACAGGAACAAATCAGCCCCAGCATTTT
j_gene: TRBJ1-5
abundance: .
v_gene: TRBV27
d_gene: .

CDR3aa: CAVGMAKGETQYF
CDR3nt: TGTGCGGTAGGGATGGCCAAAGGAGAGACCCAGTACTTC
j_gene: TRBJ2-5
abundance: many
v_gene: TRBV19
d_gene: .

CDR3aa: CAWSVRATYNEQFF
CDR3nt: TGTGCCTGGAGTGTACGGGCGACCTACAATGAGCAGTTCTTC
j_gene: TRBJ2-1
abundance: few
v_gene: TRBV30
d_gene: .

CDR3aa: CASSSSSGQETQYF
CDR3nt: TGTGCCAGCAGCTCATCTAGCGGGCAAGAGACCCAGTACTTC
j_gene: TRBJ2-5
abundance: .
v_gene: TRBV11-2
d_gene: TRBD2

CDR3aa: CASSSGGVEKLFF
CDR3nt: TGTGCCAGTAGTTCGGGAGGTGTGGAAAAACTGTTTTTT
j_gene: TRBJ1-4
abundance: few
v_gene: TRBV19
d_gene: .

CDR3aa: CAISESTGEGEQFF
CDR3nt: TGTGCCATCAGTGAGTCGACGGGAGAAGGTGAGCAGTTCTTC
j_gene: TRBJ2-1
abundance: many
v_gene: TRBV10-3
d_gene: .

CDR3aa: CASTFGGKKSQPQHF
CDR3nt: TGTGCCAGCACCTTCGGGGGGAAGAAGAGTCAGCCCCAGCATTTT
j_gene: TRBJ1-5
abundance: many
v_gene: TRBV28
d_gene: .

CDR3aa: CSARWGTRNTEGFF
CDR3nt: TGCAGTGCTAGGTGGGGAACGCGGAACACTGAAGGTTTCTTT
j_gene: TRBJ1-1
abundance: .
v_gene: TRBV20-1
d_gene: .

CDR3aa: CASSPGTSGNEQYF
CDR3nt: TGTGCCAGCAGCCCTGGGACTAGCGGGAACGAGCAGTACTTC
j_gene: TRBJ2-7
abundance: many
v_gene: TRBV5-4
d_gene: TRBD2

CDR3aa: CASSHGLEREQYF
CDR3nt: TGTGCCAGCTCGCATGGACTAGAGAGAGAGCAGTACTTC
j_gene: TRBJ2-7
abundance: .
v_gene: TRBV18
d_gene: TRBD2

CDR3aa: CASSQARLGEQYF
CDR3nt: TGTGCCAGCAGCCAAGCCCGTCTCGGCGAGCAGTACTTC
j_gene: TRBJ2-7
abundance: .
v_gene: TRBV14
d_gene: .

CDR3aa: CSARDRGLGEYSNQPQHF
CDR3nt: TGCAGTGCTAGAGACCGAGGCTTAGGCGAGTATAGCAATCAGCCCCAGCATTTT
j_gene: TRBJ1-5
abundance: .
v_gene: TRBV20-1
d_gene: .

CDR3aa: CSVVRGREETQYF
CDR3nt: TGCAGCGTTGTCCGGGGGCGGGAAGAGACCCAGTACTTC
j_gene: TRBJ2-5
abundance: .
v_gene: TRBV29-1
d_gene: .

CDR3aa: CASSITSSYEQYF
CDR3nt: TGTGCCAGTAGTATCACGAGCTCCTACGAGCAGTACTTC
j_gene: TRBJ2-7
abundance: many
v_gene: TRBV19
d_gene: .

CDR3aa: CASSFLAGVSPEQYF
CDR3nt: TGTGCCAGCAGCTTTCTAGCGGGAGTCTCCCCCGAGCAGTACTTC
j_gene: TRBJ2-7
abundance: .
v_gene: TRBV28
d_gene: TRBD2

CDR3aa: CASSSPGEMYEQYF
CDR3nt: TGTGCCAGCAGCTCCCCCGGGGAGATGTACGAGCAGTACTTC
j_gene: TRBJ2-7
abundance: .
v_gene: TRBV14
d_gene: .

CDR3aa: CASSEDQGEVPQPQHF
CDR3nt: TGTGCCAGTAGTGAAGACCAGGGGGAGGTTCCTCAGCCCCAGCATTTT
j_gene: TRBJ1-5
abundance: .
v_gene: TRBV19
d_gene: TRBD1

CDR3aa: CASSSEERLAVRRNEQFF
CDR3nt: TGCGCCAGCAGCTCGGAAGAACGACTAGCGGTCCGGCGTAATGAGCAGTTCTTC
j_gene: TRBJ2-1
abundance: .
v_gene: TRBV5-1
d_gene: TRBD2

CDR3aa: CASSFGTGTFNQPQDF
CDR3nt: .
j_gene: TRBJ1-5
abundance: .
v_gene: TRBV12-3/TRBV12-4
d_gene: .

CDR3aa: CSVVTGGTDTQYF
CDR3nt: TGCAGCGTTGTGACAGGGGGCACAGATACGCAGTATTTT
j_gene: TRBJ2-3
abundance: .
v_gene: TRBV29-1
d_gene: TRBD1

CDR3aa: CASSFPGRDTQYF
CDR3nt: TGTGCCAGCAGCTTTCCGGGACGGGATACGCAGTATTTT
j_gene: TRBJ2-3
abundance: few
v_gene: TRBV5-4
d_gene: .

CDR3aa: CATSDTYYEQSF
CDR3nt: TGTGCCACCAGTGACACGTACTATGAGCAGTCCTTC
j_gene: TRBJ2-1
abundance: .
v_gene: TRBV24-1
d_gene: .

CDR3aa: CSASSGSSGNTIYF
CDR3nt: TGCAGTGCTTCGAGCGGCAGCTCTGGAAACACCATATATTTT
j_gene: TRBJ1-3
abundance: many
v_gene: TRBV20-1
d_gene: .

CDR3aa: CAWSVWTSGRREQFF
CDR3nt: TGTGCCTGGAGTGTTTGGACTAGCGGGAGACGTGAGCAGTTCTTC
j_gene: TRBJ2-1
abundance: .
v_gene: TRBV30
d_gene: TRBD2

CDR3aa: CASSVRGKPSYEQYF
CDR3nt: TGTGCCAGCAGTGTTCGGGGTAAACCTAGCTACGAGCAGTACTTC
j_gene: TRBJ2-7
abundance: .
v_gene: TRBV25-1
d_gene: .

CDR3aa: CASSPTTSGSSNEQYF
CDR3nt: TGCGCCAGCAGCCCCACCACTAGCGGGAGTAGCAACGAGCAGTACTTC
j_gene: TRBJ2-7
abundance: .
v_gene: TRBV4-1
d_gene: TRBD2

CDR3aa: CASSLFGAGADEQYF
CDR3nt: TGTGCCAGCAGTTTATTCGGGGCAGGGGCAGACGAGCAGTACTTC
j_gene: TRBJ2-7
abundance: many
v_gene: TRBV28
d_gene: .

CDR3aa: CASSIFLLAGGNEQFF
CDR3nt: TGTGCCAGTAGTATCTTTCTACTAGCGGGGGGAAATGAGCAGTTCTTC
j_gene: TRBJ2-1
abundance: .
v_gene: TRBV19
d_gene: TRBD2

CDR3aa: CASRLGNEQFF
CDR3nt: TGTGCCAGCAGACTTGGCAATGAGCAGTTCTTC
j_gene: TRBJ2-1
abundance: many
v_gene: TRBV6-1
d_gene: .

CDR3aa: CASSLSTLRSTDTQYF
CDR3nt: TGTGCCAGCAGCTTGTCGACCCTTAGGAGCACAGATACGCAGTATTTT
j_gene: TRBJ2-3
abundance: .
v_gene: TRBV5-4
d_gene: .

CDR3aa: CASGESGRPYEQYF
CDR3nt: TGTGCCAGCGGGGAGAGCGGGAGGCCCTACGAGCAGTACTTC
j_gene: TRBJ2-7
abundance: many
v_gene: TRBV28
d_gene: TRBD2

CDR3aa: CSVDPGQGDNEQFF
CDR3nt: TGCAGCGTTGACCCGGGACAGGGGGACAATGAGCAGTTCTTC
j_gene: TRBJ2-1
abundance: few
v_gene: TRBV29-1
d_gene: TRBD1

CDR3aa: CSARELRGSRNEQFF
CDR3nt: TGCAGTGCTAGAGAGTTGCGCGGGAGTAGGAATGAGCAGTTCTTC
j_gene: TRBJ2-1
abundance: many
v_gene: TRBV20-1
d_gene: TRBD2

CDR3aa: CATSKDTDTQYF
CDR3nt: TGTGCCACCAGTAAAGACACAGATACGCAGTATTTT
j_gene: TRBJ2-3
abundance: many
v_gene: TRBV24-1
d_gene: .

CDR3aa: CASSLEAQAYKQYF
CDR3nt: TGTGCCAGCAGTTTAGAAGCACAAGCCTACAAGCAGTACTTC
j_gene: TRBJ2-7
abundance: once
v_gene: TRBV27
d_gene: .

CDR3aa: CASSPGLTHEQYF
CDR3nt: TGTGCCAGCAGCCCTGGACTCACCCACGAGCAGTACTTC
j_gene: TRBJ2-7
abundance: .
v_gene: TRBV6-2/TRBV6-3
d_gene: .

CDR3aa: CASSQGGATDTQYF
CDR3nt: TGTGCCAGCAGCCAAGGGGGAGCCACAGATACGCAGTATTTT
j_gene: TRBJ2-3
abundance: .
v_gene: TRBV4-2
d_gene: .

CDR3aa: CASSPSRERGYTF
CDR3nt: TGTGCCAGCAGTCCGAGCAGGGAACGAGGCTACACCTTC
j_gene: TRBJ1-2
abundance: many
v_gene: TRBV27
d_gene: .

CDR3aa: CASSLAVGYEQYF
CDR3nt: TGTGCCAGCAGCCTCGCGGTGGGATACGAGCAGTACTTC
j_gene: TRBJ2-7
abundance: many
v_gene: TRBV7-9
d_gene: .

CDR3aa: CASSLDRGQGETQYF
CDR3nt: TGTGCCAGCAGCTTAGATCGGGGACAGGGAGAGACCCAGTACTTC
j_gene: TRBJ2-5
abundance: .
v_gene: TRBV11-2
d_gene: TRBD1

CDR3aa: CASRFKSSGGSKYSEAFF
CDR3nt: TGTGCCAGCAGATTCAAAAGTTCAGGGGGCAGTAAGTACAGTGAAGCTTTCTTT
j_gene: TRBJ1-1
abundance: .
v_gene: TRBV11-2
d_gene: TRBD1

CDR3aa: CASSYDGTGDYEQYF
CDR3nt: TGTGCCAGCAGTTACGACGGGACGGGCGACTACGAGCAGTACTTC
j_gene: TRBJ2-7
abundance: many
v_gene: TRBV6-6
d_gene: .

CDR3aa: CASSLQRSGANVLTF
CDR3nt: TGTGCCAGCAGTTTACAGCGCTCTGGGGCCAACGTCCTGACTTTC
j_gene: TRBJ2-6
abundance: few
v_gene: TRBV12-3/TRBV12-4
d_gene: .

CDR3aa: CAISIEAYEQYF
CDR3nt: TGTGCCATCAGTATAGAGGCATACGAGCAGTACTTC
j_gene: TRBJ2-7
abundance: .
v_gene: TRBV10-3
d_gene: .

CDR3aa: CSASLWGRSYEQYF
CDR3nt: TGCAGTGCTTCCCTCTGGGGAAGGAGCTACGAGCAGTACTTC
j_gene: TRBJ2-7
abundance: many
v_gene: TRBV20-1
d_gene: .

CDR3aa: CASSVPGKETEAFF
CDR3nt: TGTGCCAGCAGTGTCCCAGGGAAAGAGACTGAAGCTTTCTTT
j_gene: TRBJ1-1
abundance: .
v_gene: TRBV28
d_gene: .

CDR3aa: CSAKETGSSNEKLFF
CDR3nt: TGCAGTGCTAAGGAGACAGGGTCCTCTAATGAAAAACTGTTTTTT
j_gene: TRBJ1-4
abundance: many
v_gene: TRBV20-1
d_gene: TRBD1

CDR3aa: CASTQMIAGGHEQFF
CDR3nt: TGTGCCAGCACCCAGATGATAGCGGGAGGCCATGAGCAGTTCTTC
j_gene: TRBJ2-1
abundance: .
v_gene: TRBV3-1
d_gene: TRBD2

CDR3aa: CASSWTGKNTEAFF
CDR3nt: TGTGCCAGCAGTTGGACAGGGAAGAACACTGAAGCTTTCTTT
j_gene: TRBJ1-1
abundance: many
v_gene: TRBV2
d_gene: TRBD1

CDR3aa: CASSQDTSGSLNEQYF
CDR3nt: TGCGCCAGCAGCCAAGACACTAGCGGATCCTTGAACGAGCAGTACTTC
j_gene: TRBJ2-7
abundance: .
v_gene: TRBV4-1
d_gene: TRBD2

CDR3aa: CAISADNYGYTF
CDR3nt: TGTGCCATCAGCGCGGACAACTATGGCTACACCTTC
j_gene: TRBJ1-2
abundance: .
v_gene: TRBV10-3
d_gene: .

CDR3aa: CASSPSPGDTQYF
CDR3nt: TGTGCCAGCAGCCCTTCCCCAGGAGATACGCAGTATTTT
j_gene: TRBJ2-3
abundance: .
v_gene: TRBV9
d_gene: .

CDR3aa: CASSHGFSAFF
CDR3nt: TGCGCCAGCAGCCACGGTTTCAGCGCTTTCTTT
j_gene: TRBJ1-1
abundance: .
v_gene: TRBV4-1
d_gene: .

CDR3aa: CRGIKGEEKTEAFF
CDR3nt: TGCAGGGGTATAAAGGGGGAGGAGAAAACTGAAGCTTTCTTT
j_gene: TRBJ1-1
abundance: .
v_gene: TRBV20-1
d_gene: .

CDR3aa: CASSFLGRKLGGGAIYEQYF
CDR3nt: TGTGCCAGCAGTTTTCTCGGCCGTAAACTCGGGGGCGGGGCGATCTACGAGCAGTACTTC
j_gene: TRBJ2-7
abundance: many
v_gene: TRBV27
d_gene: .

CDR3aa: CASSQGRIGYF
CDR3nt: TGTGCCAGCAGCCAAGGGCGGATCGGGTATTTT
j_gene: TRBJ2-3
abundance: many
v_gene: TRBV14
d_gene: .

CDR3aa: CASSSQSVLTETQYF
CDR3nt: TGTGCCAGCAGCTCTCAGTCTGTGCTGACCGAGACCCAGTACTTC
j_gene: TRBJ2-5
abundance: .
v_gene: TRBV28
d_gene: .

CDR3aa: CASSQDDAEYYEQYF
CDR3nt: TGCGCCAGCAGCCAAGATGATGCCGAGTACTACGAGCAGTACTTC
j_gene: TRBJ2-7
abundance: few
v_gene: TRBV4-1
d_gene: .